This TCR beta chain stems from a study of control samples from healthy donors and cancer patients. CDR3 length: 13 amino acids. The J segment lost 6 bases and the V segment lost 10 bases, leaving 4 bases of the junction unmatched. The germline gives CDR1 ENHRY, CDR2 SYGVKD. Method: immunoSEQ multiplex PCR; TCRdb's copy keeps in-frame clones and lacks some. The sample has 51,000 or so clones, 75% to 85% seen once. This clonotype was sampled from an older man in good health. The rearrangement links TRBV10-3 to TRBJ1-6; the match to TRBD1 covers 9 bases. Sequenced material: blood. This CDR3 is CATRTGVNSPLHF. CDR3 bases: TGTGCCACTAGGACAGGGGTTAATTCACCCCTCCACTTT.